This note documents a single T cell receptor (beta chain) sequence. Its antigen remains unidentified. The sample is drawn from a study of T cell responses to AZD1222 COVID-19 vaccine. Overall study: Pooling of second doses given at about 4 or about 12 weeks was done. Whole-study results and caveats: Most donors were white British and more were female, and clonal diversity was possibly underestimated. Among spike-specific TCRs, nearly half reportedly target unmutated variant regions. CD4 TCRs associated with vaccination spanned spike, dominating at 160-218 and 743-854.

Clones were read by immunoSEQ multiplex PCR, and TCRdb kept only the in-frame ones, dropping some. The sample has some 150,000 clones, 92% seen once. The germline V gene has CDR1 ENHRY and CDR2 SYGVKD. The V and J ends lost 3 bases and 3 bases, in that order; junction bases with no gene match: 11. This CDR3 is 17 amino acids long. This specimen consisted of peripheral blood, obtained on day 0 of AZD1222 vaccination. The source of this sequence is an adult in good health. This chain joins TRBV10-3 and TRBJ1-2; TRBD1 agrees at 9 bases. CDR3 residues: CAISDRDRADTDYGYTF. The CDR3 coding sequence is TGTGCCATCAGTGACCGGGACAGGGCGGATACTGACTATGGCTACACCTTC.